The 6 T cell receptor beta chains presented below share a single source sample, sequenced in a study of blood T cells in healthy people across ages (dated by TCRdb to about 2015). Library creation used 5' RACE. Sequencing was performed on an Illumina HiSeq 2500. A second PCR of 7 to 11 cycles was run with a J-beta primer mix and a sample-barcoded 5' primer. The public sequencing data were trimmed at Q25 with fastp and processed into clonotypes with MiXCR by TCRdb, which kept only in-frame beta chains. Each record represents a unique CDR3 protein, reported with the most common genes and DNA among its rows. The sample data list over 700,000 distinct CDR3 sequences, and roughly 50% of these were observed just once. Roughly two fifths of the sample comes from the top ten. What was sequenced was blood. All receptors come from an older man in good health.

The chain combines TRBV7-2 with TRBJ2-5; 10 bases map to TRBD2. Losses at the gene ends were 4 bases for V and 7 bases for J; bases not matched to a gene: 6. CDR3 length equals 14 residues. Germline V gives CDR1 SGHTA, CDR2 FQGNSA. CDR3 coding DNA: TGTGCCAGCAGCTCGGGACTAGCGATCGGGACCCAGTACTTC. It specifies CASSSGLAIGTQYF.

This clonotype has more than one count but fewer than ten. This chain joins TRBV6-5 and TRBJ2-1; D unclear. Trimming removed 7 bases at V and 4 bases at J, with 11 bases between. Germline-derived CDR1 and CDR2 are MNHEY and SVGAGI. This CDR3 is 13 amino acids long. CDR3 amino acids: CASKKDGYNEQFF. Here the CDR3 DNA reads TGTGCCAGCAAAAAGGACGGATACAATGAGCAGTTCTTC.

This clonotype was seen more than once but under ten times. The V call is TRBV6-6, the J call TRBJ2-7, with D perhaps matching TRBD1 (5 bases). V shed 5 bases and J shed 6 bases, with 11 bases lying between them. The CDR3 contains 12 residues. CDR1 and CDR2 from the germline V gene are MNHNY and SVGAGI (reference sequence). The CDR3 sequence: CASSITGGEQYF. The CDR3 nucleotides read TGTGCCAGCAGTATCACAGGTGGCGAGCAGTACTTC.

This chain links TRBV27 with TRBJ2-7; TRBD2 matches at 8 bases. Germline assignment: CDR1 MNHEY and CDR2 SMNVEV (reference sequence). Trimming took 8 bases from V and 6 from J; bases not matched to a gene: 9. The CDR3 runs to 13 residues. CDR3: CASRGLVRSEQYF. The CDR3 nucleotides are TGTGCCAGCCGGGGACTAGTAAGGAGCGAGCAGTACTTC.

This clonotype was seen a handful of times. This chain's CDR3 is CSVSSVGDLAKNIQYF. The CDR3 coding sequence is TGCAGCGTTTCCTCGGTGGGGGACCTAGCCAAAAACATTCAGTACTTC. The chain couples TRBV29-1 to TRBJ2-4; D might be TRBD1 or TRBD2, each matching 5 bases. Germline values: CDR1 SQVTM, CDR2 ANQGSEA. CDR3 length: 16 residues. Between the trimmed V and J ends, which lost 5 bases and 0 bases, there was a span of 17 bases.

A few counts support this clonotype. The chain uses TRBV12-3 or TRBV12-4 and TRBJ2-3, with 7 bases aligning to TRBD2. V shed 3 bases, J shed 3 bases, and the junction held 12 bases outside the gene matches. This CDR3 has 17 residues. In nucleotides, the CDR3 is TGTGCCAGCAGTTTTGGGACCGCGGGAGTTCGGACAGATACGCAGTATTTT. Amino acid sequence: CASSFGTAGVRTDTQYF.